This T cell receptor beta chain is from a study of T-cell reconstitution after alpha-beta-depleted transplantation in children. The CDR3 extends over 16 amino acids. Germline V gene lookup returns CDR1 SGHVS and CDR2 FQNEAQ. V lost 5 bases to trimming and J lost 1 base, with 18 bases between them. Concerning this clonotype: Its cognate antigen is unknown.

The TCRbeta library was prepared with unique molecular identifiers. TCRdb re-derived calls from the PCR reads in MiXCR, one entry per CDR3 protein. The repertoire holds 450,000 to 550,000 distinct CDR3 sequences, with 10% to 12% as singletons. Study conclusions and caveats: It was reported that alpha-beta T cells came from several hundred expanded graft clones (about two months after transplant). From newly produced T cells came most of the T-cell counts and diversity one year after transplant. Some patients' high day-60 TCRbeta diversity was traced to surviving recipient T cells and thymic progenitors.

The starting material was PBMCs, mostly from graft donor cells, obtained 180 days after TCRalphabeta/CD19-depleted stem cell transplant. The sequence derives from a female patient younger than 10 who had a stem cell transplant for aplastic anemia, so the T cells may come from the graft donor. J is TRBJ2-7 and V is TRBV7-8; D is perhaps TRBD2 (8 bases). Here the CDR3 reads CASSPQGTSRSYEQYF. The CDR3 bases are TGTGCCAGCAGCCCACAGGGGACTAGTCGGTCCTACGAGCAGTACTTC.